One sample yielded the 4 T cell receptor beta chains listed below, sequenced in a study of T cell repertoires in cytomegalovirus infection (dated by TCRdb to the late 2010s). No antigens are known for them. The sample's treatment or condition label, in plain terms: in vitro stimulation with specific CMV peptide epitopes to enrich CMV-specific T cells. The sequencer was an Illumina HiSeq 1500. The raw public reads went through TCRdb reprocessing: fastp at Q25, MiXCR clone calling, in-frame beta chains kept. Entries are consolidated by CDR3 protein sequence, retaining the most common genes and DNA. This sample lists some 220,000 distinct CDR3 sequences; less than 50% were detected once. 55% to 70% of the sample goes to the ten largest clones. Sequenced material: CD8+ T cells from cultured PBMCs, taken from culture after CMV antigen stimulation. The receptors here all came from a human donor in good health (CMV status not recorded). Some clones in this sample may be carry-over from other donors' samples.

V gene TRBV6-5 combines with J gene TRBJ1-6; 9 nucleotides line up with TRBD1. Germline loops: CDR1 MNHEY, CDR2 SVGAGI. CDR3 length equals 15 residues. V was clipped by 2 bases and J by 8 bases; unmatched bases: 4. The CDR3 coding sequence is TGTGCCAGCAGTTACGCTGACAGGGGGGATTCACCCCTCCACTTT. Translation: CASSYADRGDSPLHF.

The V call is TRBV19, the J call TRBJ2-1; tentatively, D is TRBD2 (5 bases). V was cut by 9 bases and J by 3 bases, with 18 bases left in between. Germline V gives CDR1 LNHDA, CDR2 SQIVND (reference sequence). This CDR3 region has 15 residues. The CDR3 DNA is TGTGCCAGCCGAACAGAGTCGGGGTACTACAATGAGCAGTTCTTC. Translating gives CASRTESGYYNEQFF.

The chain recombines TRBV19 with TRBJ2-1, with D maybe TRBD2 (6 bases). The CDR3 consists of 15 residues. Germline V gene lookup returns CDR1 LNHDA and CDR2 SQIVND (reference sequence). V was clipped by 4 bases and J by 7 bases, with 17 bases between them. CDR3 protein: CASSTGGVSLNEQFF. In DNA, the CDR3 is TGTGCCAGTAGTACCGGAGGGGTGAGTCTGAATGAGCAGTTCTTC.

The rearrangement joins TRBV4-2 to TRBJ2-7; 11 positions match TRBD2. Per the germline V gene, CDR1 is LGHNA and CDR2 is YNFKEQ. Trimming took 1 base from V and 0 from J; bases not matched to a gene: 5. The CDR3 runs 17 residues. The CDR3: CASSQAGLAVRSYEQYF. In DNA form, the CDR3 reads TGTGCCAGCAGCCAAGCGGGACTAGCGGTTCGCTCCTACGAGCAGTACTTC.